This TCR beta chain is drawn from a study of beta chain features in type 1 diabetes. Regarding the study as a whole: Among patients, naive, central memory and Treg TCRB repertoires appeared more similar than among healthy donors. The study found fewer insertions and more deletions at VDJ junctions in type 1 diabetes patients. Across all four CD4+ subsets, people with type 1 diabetes showed modestly shorter TCRB CDR3s. Because the template was cDNA, high-expressing cells might be over-represented.

Turning to this clone: Its antigen is still unknown.

The CDR3 runs to 16 residues. V lost 5 bases to trimming and J lost 2 bases; unmatched junction nucleotides: 9. Germline CDR1 and CDR2: SEHNR and FQNEAQ (reference sequence). Sequenced material consisted of expressed TCRB transcripts (all of the isolated RNA was reverse transcribed). Libraries were prepared by immunoSEQ multiplex PCR; TCRdb keeps only in-frame clonotypes and omits some of them. Counted here are hundreds of thousands of clones, 10% to 15% occurring once; the ten biggest clones make up about 0.01%. Sorting that relied on CD45RO/CCR7/CD25/CD127/CD95/CD27 yielded CD4+ naive, central memory, regulatory and stem cell-like memory cells.

This chain connects TRBV7-9 to TRBJ2-1, with 7 bases lining up with TRBD1. This TCR derives from a woman aged 18 to 35 with type 1 diabetes. Input material: naive CD4+ T cells from blood. The CDR3 sequence: CASSPGGAGAYNEQFF. CDR3 coding DNA: TGTGCCAGCAGCCCAGGGGGTGCAGGGGCCTACAATGAGCAGTTCTTC.